This TCR beta chain was retrieved from a study of response to subunit inactivated influenza vaccine. The CDR3 loop spans 15 amino acids. J lost 1 base, V lost 3 bases, and 4 bases had no gene match. The germline V gene has CDR1 MGHDK and CDR2 SYGVNS. TCRdb redid the calling of the RT-PCR reads with MiXCR, one entry per CDR3 protein. The data hold fewer than 700,000 distinct CDR3 sequences, with roughly 13% observed a single time. Notes on the study in general: Each seasonal influenza vaccination, the authors suggested, recruits few new T cells.

This clonotype was detected many times. Its specificity is not known. The sequence derives from a man in his fifties who received an inactivated influenza vaccine. The rearrangement uses TRBV25-1 and TRBJ1-1, with 8 bases that match TRBD1. The sequencing used PBMCs from blood, collected more than 35 days after vaccination. The DNA for the CDR3 is TGTGCCAGCAGTGATACCGGGACAGGGAACACTGAAGCTTTCTTT. It codes for CASSDTGTGNTEAFF. The full variable domain, completed using reference TRBV25-1 and TRBJ1-1, is EADIYQTPRYLVIGTGKKITLECSQTMGHDKMYWYQQDPGMELHLIHYSYGVNSTEKGDLSSESTVSRIRTEHFPLTLESARPSHTSQYLCASSDTGTGNTEAFFGQGTRLTVV.